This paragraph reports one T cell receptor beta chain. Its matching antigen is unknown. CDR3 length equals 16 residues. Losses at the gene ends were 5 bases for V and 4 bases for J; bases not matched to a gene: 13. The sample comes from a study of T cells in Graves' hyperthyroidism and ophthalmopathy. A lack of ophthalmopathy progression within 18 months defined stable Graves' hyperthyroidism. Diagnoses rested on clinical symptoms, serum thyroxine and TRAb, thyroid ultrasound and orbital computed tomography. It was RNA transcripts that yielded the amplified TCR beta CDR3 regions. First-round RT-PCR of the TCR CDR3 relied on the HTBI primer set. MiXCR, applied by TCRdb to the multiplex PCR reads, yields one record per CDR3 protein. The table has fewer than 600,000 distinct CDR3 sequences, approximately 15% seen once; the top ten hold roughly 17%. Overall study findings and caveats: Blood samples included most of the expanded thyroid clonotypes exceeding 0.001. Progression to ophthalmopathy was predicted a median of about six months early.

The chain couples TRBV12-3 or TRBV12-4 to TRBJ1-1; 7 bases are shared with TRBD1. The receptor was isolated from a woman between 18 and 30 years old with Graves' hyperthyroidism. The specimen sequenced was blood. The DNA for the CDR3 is TGTGCCAGCAGTCTGCTGTGGGCAGGGGGTTCCACTGAAGCTTTCTTT. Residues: CASSLLWAGGSTEAFF.